The 9 T cell receptor beta chains listed next were all sequenced from one sample in a study of read filtering for tumor transcriptome and immune sequencing. This library used roughly 0.4 ug RNA and molecular barcoded adaptors spanning alpha/delta and beta/gamma chains. TCRdb re-called the reads through MiXCR, storing one row per CDR3 protein. The sample lists around 140,000 distinct CDR3 sequences, roughly 13% occurring once. The sequencing sample was made of a population of CD138-negative cells sorted from bone marrow. These receptors were taken from a donor aged 40 or older with multiple myeloma.

This clonotype was recorded many times. The genes are TRBV2 and TRBJ1-5; D might be TRBD1 (5 bases). The V end was cut by 1 base, the J end by 6 bases, with 10 bases between. Germline loops: CDR1 SNHLY, CDR2 FYNNEI. The CDR3 sequence is 14 residues long. The DNA of the CDR3 is TGTGCCAGCAGTGAAGTGAGGGGCACTCAGCCCCAGCATTTT. It translates to CASSEVRGTQPQHF.

The count of this clonotype is one. This may be a read error, as it is one base from a much larger clone. The chain is built from TRBV18 and TRBJ1-5, with TRBD1 as a possible D gene (6 bases). The germline V gene encodes CDR1 KGHSH and CDR2 LQKENI. The CDR3 is 13 amino acids. CDR3 in amino acids: CASSLGQIQPRHF. The DNA of the CDR3 is TGTGCCAGCTCACTAGGACAGATTCAGCCCCGGCATTTT.

This chain joins TRBV12-3 or TRBV12-4 and TRBJ2-2; D might be TRBD1 (6 bases). This CDR3 contains 15 residues. Trimming stripped 4 bases from V and 3 bases from J, with 12 bases between. CDR3 in amino acids: CASSWGRKYTGELFF. The CDR3 region has the DNA TGTGCCAGCAGTTGGGGGCGGAAGTACACCGGGGAGCTGTTTTTT.

This clonotype was counted at least ten times. The J gene is TRBJ2-7, the V gene TRBV7-2, with TRBD1 matching 8 bases. This CDR3 is 16 amino acids long. Germline assignment: CDR1 SGHTA and CDR2 FQGNSA. With V trimmed by 1 base and J by 2 bases, 7 bases remained unmatched. The CDR3 DNA sequence: TGTGCCAGCAGCTTAGGGGGGAAGACAGGGGCCTACGAGCAGTACTTC. Its translation: CASSLGGKTGAYEQYF. The entire variable domain, with the rest obtained from reference TRBV7-2 and TRBJ2-7, is as follows: GAGVSQSPSNKVTEKGKDVELRCDPISGHTALYWYRQSLGQGLEFLIYFQGNSAPDKSGLPSDRFSAERTGGSVSTLTIQRTQQEDSAVYLCASSLGGKTGAYEQYFGPGTRLTVT.

This clonotype was seen many times. The V and J genes are TRBV7-6 and TRBJ1-4, with TRBD1 matching 7 bases. V lost 5 bases, J lost 3 bases, and 6 bases stayed unmatched. CDR1 and CDR2 (germline): SGHVS, FNYEAQ. The CDR3 contains 15 residues. The chain's CDR3 is CASSGGGTANEKLFF. DNA for the CDR3: TGTGCCAGCAGCGGCGGGGGGACAGCTAATGAAAAACTGTTTTTT.

With regard to this clonotype: A much larger clone lies one base from this, so it may be a read error. The chain is built from TRBV29-1 and TRBJ2-1, with a weak D call TRBD2 (6 bases). Per germline, CDR1 SQVTM and CDR2 ANQGSEA. V was clipped by 4 bases and J by 8 bases, with 15 bases between them. The CDR3 has 13 amino acids. As DNA, the CDR3 is TGCAGCGTTGTGGAGGGAGGTGTAGATGAGCAGTTCTTC. Its protein product is CSVVEGGVDEQFF.

In its sample, this clonotype was seen a few times. With a much larger clone just one base away, this may be a read error. Because the CDR3 is missing its conserved closing phenylalanine or tryptophan, this is likely a read error. The chain joins TRBV6-5 to TRBJ2-7; the D is unclear. Germline-derived CDR1 and CDR2 are MNHEY and SVGAGI. Trimming took off 5 bases at V and 1 base at J, with 12 bases between the two ends. This CDR3 contains 14 residues. In DNA form, the CDR3 reads TGTGCCAGCAGTCCAAGACTGTATTCCTACGAGCAGTACCTC. It specifies CASSPRLYSYEQYL.

This clonotype was seen many times. The genes are TRBV5-1 and TRBJ1-1; TRBD1 matches at 7 bases. V shed 4 bases and J 2 bases; nucleotides not matched to a gene: 8. Germline V gene lookup returns CDR1 SGHRS and CDR2 YFSETQ. The CDR3 totals 15 residues. Here the CDR3 reads CASSPRTGTNTEAFF. CDR3 DNA sequence: TGCGCCAGCAGCCCCCGGACAGGAACTAACACTGAAGCTTTCTTT.

In this sample, this clonotype turned up many times. The chain uses TRBV6-1 and TRBJ1-1, with no clear D. Germline V lookup: CDR1 MNHNS, CDR2 SASEGT. Trimming removed 6 bases from V and 7 bases from J, with 9 bases in between. This CDR3 spans 11 amino acids. Written as DNA, the CDR3 is TGTGCCAGCAGAAAACAAGTTGAAGCTTTCTTT. This sequence encodes CASRKQVEAFF.